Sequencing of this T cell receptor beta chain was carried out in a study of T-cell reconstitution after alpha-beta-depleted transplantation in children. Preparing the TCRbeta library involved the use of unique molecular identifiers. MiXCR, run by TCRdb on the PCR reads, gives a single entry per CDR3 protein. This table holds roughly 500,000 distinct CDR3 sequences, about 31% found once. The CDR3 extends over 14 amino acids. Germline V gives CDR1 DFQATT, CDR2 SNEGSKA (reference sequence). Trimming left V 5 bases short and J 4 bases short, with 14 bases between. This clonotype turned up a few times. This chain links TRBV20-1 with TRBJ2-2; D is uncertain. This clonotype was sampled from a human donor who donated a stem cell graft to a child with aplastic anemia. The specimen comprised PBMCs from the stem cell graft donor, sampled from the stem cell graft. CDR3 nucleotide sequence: TGCAGTGCTCCGCGAATCGGGCGCACCGGGGAGCTGTTTTTT. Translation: CSAPRIGRTGELFF.